The clone carrying this T cell receptor (beta chain) was recorded at least ten times. What it binds is not known. J lost 3 bases, V lost 5 bases, and 9 bases had no gene match. Germline loops: CDR1 MNHEY, CDR2 SMNVEV (reference sequence). The CDR3 length is 15 residues. This sample is drawn from a study of T cells in Graves' hyperthyroidism and ophthalmopathy. Researchers amplified the TCR beta CDR3 regions from RNA transcripts. First-round RT-PCR of the TCR CDR3 relied on the HTBI primer set. One entry per CDR3 protein, called by TCRdb with MiXCR from the multiplex PCR reads. This sample has roughly 400,000 distinct CDR3 sequences; about 25% occur once, and the top ten carry over 70%. Overall study findings and caveats: Blood also carried most thyroid clonotypes expanded above 0.001.

The sequence was obtained from a middle-aged man with Graves' hyperthyroidism. This sequence joins TRBV27 and TRBJ2-7, with 8 nucleotides matching TRBD2. The sample was blood. The CDR3 loop reads CASSVSGSAVYEQYF. The CDR3 region has the DNA TGTGCCAGCAGTGTCAGCGGGAGCGCGGTCTACGAGCAGTACTTC.